Listed below are T cell receptor beta chains from one sample, sequenced in a study of blood T cell repertoires in COVID-19. Here immunoSEQ multiplex PCR was the method, and the copy in TCRdb shows in-frame clones only, minus some. Of under 300,000 clones listed, around nine tenths are singletons. Material for sequencing was PBMCs or T cells enriched from blood (not recorded which). The receptors originated from a woman younger than 30 who had recovered from COVID-19. Each CDR3 is given with its conserved first and last residue. D genes are given only for firm matches. Clone size is stated in some rows and not others, as once, few, many or a class when expanded.

NA,12,TRBV3-1/TRBV3-2,NA,TRBJ2-7,CASSLVVYEQYF,TGTGCCAGCAGCTTAGTTGTATACGAGCAGTACTTC
NA,11,TRBV10-3,few,TRBJ2-7,CAISDRDEQYF,TGTGCCATCAGTGACAGGGATGAGCAGTACTTC
NA,15,TRBV7-2,NA,TRBJ2-1,CASSLARRTYNEQFF,TGTGCCAGCAGCTTAGCGCGGAGAACGTACAATGAGCAGTTCTTC
NA,13,TRBV7-2,once,TRBJ2-5,CASSLSGQETQYF,TGTGCCAGCAGCTTAAGCGGCCAAGAGACCCAGTACTTC
NA,15,TRBV4-2,NA,TRBJ1-2,CASSQDAGANYGYTF,TGTGCCAGCAGCCAGGACGCGGGCGCTAACTATGGCTACACCTTC
TRBD1,15,TRBV28,NA,TRBJ1-5,CASRLPGQGNQPQHF,TGTGCCAGCAGACTTCCGGGACAGGGGAATCAGCCCCAGCATTTT
NA,13,TRBV28,NA,TRBJ1-1,CASSLPGKAEAFF,TGTGCCAGCAGTTTACCAGGGAAGGCTGAAGCTTTCTTT
TRBD1,14,TRBV18,NA,TRBJ2-7,CASSLRDRGPEQYF,TGTGCCAGCTCACTCCGGGACAGGGGTCCCGAGCAGTACTTC
NA,15,TRBV4-1,NA,TRBJ1-1,CASSLPNTPGTEAFF,TGCGCCAGCAGCCTCCCCAATACTCCGGGGACTGAAGCTTTCTTT
NA,14,TRBV7-9,NA,TRBJ2-7,CASSFPSGGREQYF,TGTGCCAGCAGTTTTCCATCCGGGGGGCGCGAGCAGTACTTC
NA,17,TRBV18,NA,TRBJ1-3,CASSPDSRGRNGNTIYF,TGTGCCAGCTCACCTGATTCCAGGGGCAGGAATGGAAACACCATATATTTT
TRBD1,14,TRBV27,NA,TRBJ1-2,CASSPGQGYSGYTF,TGTGCCAGCAGTCCGGGACAGGGTTATTCAGGCTACACCTTC
NA,16,TRBV7-9,NA,TRBJ2-1,CASSLALLGAVNEQFF,TGTGCCAGCAGCTTAGCGCTTCTGGGGGCTGTTAATGAGCAGTTCTTC
NA,14,TRBV6-5,NA,TRBJ2-4,CASSRNLAKNIQYF,TGTGCCAGCTCCAGGAATTTGGCCAAAAACATTCAGTACTTC